This is a list of T cell receptor beta chains from one sample in a study of blood T cell repertoires in COVID-19. TCRdb's table, derived via immunoSEQ multiplex PCR, lists solely in-frame clones and lacks some. The table has some 250,000 clones, 60% to 75% seen once. Sequencing input: peripheral blood. The source is a woman at least 80 years old with acute or convalescent COVID-19. Each CDR3 is given with its conserved first and last residue.

v_gene,j_gene,CDR3aa
TRBV19,TRBJ1-2,CASSSKTGQGGPDGYTF
TRBV7-2,TRBJ2-1,CASSLGTGVVQFF
TRBV18,TRBJ1-1,CASSPFLRDRDTEAFF
TRBV7-2,TRBJ1-2,CASRTTGDVYGYTF
TRBV2,TRBJ2-3,CASRGGADTQYF
TRBV12-5,TRBJ1-1,CASGYRGNTEAFF
TRBV3-1/TRBV3-2,TRBJ2-5,CASSRRTSEETQYF
TRBV4-1,TRBJ1-2,CASSQERRNYGYTF
TRBV12-3/TRBV12-4,TRBJ2-7,CASSFDNRYEQYF
TRBV6-6,TRBJ2-5,CASSYGGGGSQETQYF
TRBV2,TRBJ1-5,CASSGQGIGSNQPQHF
TRBV6-2/TRBV6-3,TRBJ1-1,CASSYPLAGLNTEAFF
TRBV5-1,TRBJ2-6,CASSADSGSGANVLTF
TRBV3-1/TRBV3-2,TRBJ1-2,CASSQAGTGSGYTF
TRBV14,TRBJ1-6,CASSAGPNNSPLHF
TRBV19,TRBJ1-4,CASSTGTGRLYNEKLFF
TRBV6-5,TRBJ1-2,CASSSATGWKGYTF
TRBV5-4,TRBJ1-2,CASSLDRVGYGYTF
TRBV20-1,TRBJ2-5,CSASRQETQYF
TRBV6-5,TRBJ2-5,CATSGIGETQYF
TRBV6-1,TRBJ1-3,CASSETTKGQGIYSGNTIYF
TRBV5-6,TRBJ1-5,CASSLRGRSNQPQHF
TRBV6-2/TRBV6-3,TRBJ2-6,CASSPYRGAGANVLTF